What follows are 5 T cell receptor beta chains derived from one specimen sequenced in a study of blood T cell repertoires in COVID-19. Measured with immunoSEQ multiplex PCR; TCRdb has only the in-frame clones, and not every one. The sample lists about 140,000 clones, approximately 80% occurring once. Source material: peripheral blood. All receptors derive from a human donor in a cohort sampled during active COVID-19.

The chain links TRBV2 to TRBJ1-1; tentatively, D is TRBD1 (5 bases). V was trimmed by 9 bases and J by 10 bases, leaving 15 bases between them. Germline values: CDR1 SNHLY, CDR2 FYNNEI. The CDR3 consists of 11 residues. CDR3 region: CARALGGAAFF. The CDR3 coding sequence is TGTGCCAGGGCCCTGGGGGGTGCAGCTTTCTTT.

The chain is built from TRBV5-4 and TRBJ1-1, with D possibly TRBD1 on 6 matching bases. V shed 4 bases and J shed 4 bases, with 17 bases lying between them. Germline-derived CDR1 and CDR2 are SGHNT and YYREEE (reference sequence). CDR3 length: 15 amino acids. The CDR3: CASSQARGSLTEAFF. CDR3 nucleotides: TGTGCCAGCAGCCAAGCCAGGGGCTCACTCACTGAAGCTTTCTTT. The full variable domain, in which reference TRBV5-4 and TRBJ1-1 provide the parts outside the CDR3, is ETGVTQSPTHLIKTRGQQVTLRCSSQSGHNTVSWYQQALGQGPQFIFQYYREEENGRGNFPPRFSGLQFPNYSSELNVNALELDDSALYLCASSQARGSLTEAFFGQGTRLTVV.

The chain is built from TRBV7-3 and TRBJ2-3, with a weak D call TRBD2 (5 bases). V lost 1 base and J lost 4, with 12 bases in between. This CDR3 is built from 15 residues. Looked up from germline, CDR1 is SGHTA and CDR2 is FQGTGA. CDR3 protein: CASSLNSGGADTQYF. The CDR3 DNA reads TGTGCCAGCAGCTTAAACTCAGGAGGCGCAGATACGCAGTATTTT.

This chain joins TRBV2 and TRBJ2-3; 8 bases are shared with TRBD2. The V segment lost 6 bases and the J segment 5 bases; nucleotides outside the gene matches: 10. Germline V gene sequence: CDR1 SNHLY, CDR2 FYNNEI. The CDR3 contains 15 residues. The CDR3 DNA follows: TGTGCCAGCAGAGTTGGTAGCGGGAATGGAGATACGCAGTATTTT. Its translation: CASRVGSGNGDTQYF. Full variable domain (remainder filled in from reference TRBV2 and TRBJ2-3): EPEVTQTPSHQVTQMGQEVILRCVPISNHLYFYWYRQILGQKVEFLVSFYNNEISEKSEIFDDQFSVERPDGSNFTLKIRSTKLEDSAMYFCASRVGSGNGDTQYFGPGTRLTVL.

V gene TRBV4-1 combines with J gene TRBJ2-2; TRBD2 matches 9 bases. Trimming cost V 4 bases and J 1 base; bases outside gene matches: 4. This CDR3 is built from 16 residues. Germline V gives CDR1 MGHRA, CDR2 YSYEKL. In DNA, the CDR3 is TGCGCCAGCAGCCCCCGGACTAGCGTGAACACCGGGGAGCTGTTTTTT. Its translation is CASSPRTSVNTGELFF.